Listed below are T cell receptor beta chains from one sample, sequenced in a study of Ad26.COV2.S vaccination and SARS-CoV-2 variants. Some clones are missing from TCRdb's copy, which holds only in-frame ones; the method was immunoSEQ multiplex PCR. The repertoire holds hundreds of thousands of clones, with approximately 88% as singletons. The sequences come from peripheral blood, collected in a trial of Ad26.COV2.S vaccine versus placebo. The receptors come from a person aged 18-65 years who received the Ad26.COV2.S COVID-19 vaccine or a placebo. Each CDR3 is given with its conserved first and last residue. Fields, in order: CDR3 length, V gene, D gene, J gene, clone size, CDR3 protein, CDR3 DNA. A D gene is named only where the DNA matches it firmly. The size of a clone is reported for some rows only, either as once, few or many, or as a class for expanded clones.

CDR3 length: 14
V gene: TRBV18
D gene: .
J gene: TRBJ1-4
clone size: .
CDR3 protein: CASSRDRSGEKLFF
CDR3 DNA: TGTGCCAGCTCGCGGGACCGCAGTGGTGAAAAACTGTTTTTT

CDR3 length: 16
V gene: TRBV6-5
D gene: TRBD2
J gene: TRBJ2-1
clone size: .
CDR3 protein: CASSYQGLAGVNEQFF
CDR3 DNA: TGTGCCAGCAGTTACCAAGGACTAGCGGGGGTCAATGAGCAGTTCTTC

CDR3 length: 13
V gene: TRBV24-1
D gene: .
J gene: TRBJ2-3
clone size: .
CDR3 protein: CATSDPPTDTQYF
CDR3 DNA: TGTGCCACCAGTGACCCCCCCACAGATACGCAGTATTTT

CDR3 length: 16
V gene: TRBV5-5
D gene: TRBD1
J gene: TRBJ1-3
clone size: .
CDR3 protein: CASSLGDRGTGNTIYF
CDR3 DNA: TGTGCCAGCAGCTTGGGGGACAGGGGGACCGGAAACACCATATATTTT

CDR3 length: 13
V gene: TRBV30
D gene: .
J gene: TRBJ1-6
clone size: .
CDR3 protein: CAWSARWDSPLHF
CDR3 DNA: TGTGCCTGGAGTGCGCGATGGGATTCACCCCTCCACTTT

CDR3 length: 12
V gene: TRBV5-6
D gene: .
J gene: TRBJ1-3
clone size: .
CDR3 protein: CASTVWGNTIYF
CDR3 DNA: TGTGCCAGCACTGTATGGGGAAACACCATATATTTT

CDR3 length: 13
V gene: TRBV27
D gene: TRBD1
J gene: TRBJ1-1
clone size: .
CDR3 protein: CASSGGTGFEAFF
CDR3 DNA: TGTGCCAGCAGTGGGGGGACAGGGTTTGAAGCTTTCTTT

CDR3 length: 14
V gene: TRBV10-3
D gene: .
J gene: TRBJ1-3
clone size: few
CDR3 protein: CAISSIGQRNTIYF
CDR3 DNA: TGTGCCATCAGTAGTATCGGACAGAGAAACACCATATATTTT

CDR3 length: 15
V gene: TRBV19
D gene: .
J gene: TRBJ1-5
clone size: .
CDR3 protein: CASNPFRAGNQPQHF
CDR3 DNA: TGTGCCAGCAACCCCTTCCGGGCTGGCAATCAGCCCCAGCATTTT

CDR3 length: 15
V gene: TRBV7-2
D gene: TRBD2
J gene: TRBJ2-3
clone size: .
CDR3 protein: CASSLGLVRTDTQYF
CDR3 DNA: TGTGCCAGCAGCTTGGGACTAGTGCGCACAGATACGCAGTATTTT

CDR3 length: 15
V gene: TRBV6-5
D gene: TRBD2
J gene: TRBJ2-1
clone size: .
CDR3 protein: CASSYSSGGDNEQFF
CDR3 DNA: TGTGCCAGCAGTTACTCTAGCGGGGGGGACAATGAGCAGTTCTTC

CDR3 length: 12
V gene: TRBV30
D gene: .
J gene: TRBJ1-1
clone size: .
CDR3 protein: CAWRGERGEAFF
CDR3 DNA: TGTGCCTGGAGGGGAGAGAGGGGTGAAGCTTTCTTT

CDR3 length: 16
V gene: TRBV7-9
D gene: .
J gene: TRBJ1-4
clone size: .
CDR3 protein: CASSPDRLATNEKLFF
CDR3 DNA: TGTGCCAGCAGCCCCGACAGGCTAGCAACTAATGAAAAACTGTTTTTT

CDR3 length: 15
V gene: TRBV7-9
D gene: .
J gene: TRBJ2-3
clone size: .
CDR3 protein: CASSLAGPSTDTQYF
CDR3 DNA: TGTGCCAGCAGCTTAGCGGGACCCTCCACAGATACGCAGTATTTT

CDR3 length: 11
V gene: TRBV19
D gene: TRBD2
J gene: TRBJ2-7
clone size: .
CDR3 protein: CASRGGVEQYF
CDR3 DNA: TGTGCCAGTCGTGGGGGGGTGGAGCAGTACTTC

CDR3 length: 12
V gene: TRBV6-5
D gene: .
J gene: TRBJ2-1
clone size: .
CDR3 protein: CASSFRGDEQFF
CDR3 DNA: TGTGCCAGCAGTTTTAGGGGGGATGAGCAGTTCTTC

CDR3 length: 12
V gene: TRBV10-3
D gene: .
J gene: TRBJ1-6
clone size: few
CDR3 protein: CAISVGNSPLHF
CDR3 DNA: TGTGCCATCAGTGTGGGGAATTCACCCCTCCACTTT

CDR3 length: 13
V gene: TRBV2
D gene: .
J gene: TRBJ1-4
clone size: .
CDR3 protein: CASRARAGEKLFF
CDR3 DNA: TGTGCCAGCAGAGCCAGGGCCGGGGAAAAACTGTTTTTT

CDR3 length: 15
V gene: TRBV3-1/TRBV3-2
D gene: .
J gene: TRBJ1-2
clone size: .
CDR3 protein: CASSQDAGVPYGYTF
CDR3 DNA: TGTGCCAGCAGCCAAGATGCAGGGGTCCCTTATGGCTACACCTTC

CDR3 length: 13
V gene: TRBV14
D gene: TRBD1
J gene: TRBJ1-1
clone size: .
CDR3 protein: CASSQARTGEAFF
CDR3 DNA: TGTGCCAGCAGCCAAGCTAGGACAGGGGAAGCTTTCTTT

CDR3 length: 14
V gene: TRBV6-6
D gene: .
J gene: TRBJ2-7
clone size: .
CDR3 protein: CASSYGGGAYEQYF
CDR3 DNA: TGTGCCAGCAGTTACGGAGGGGGCGCTTACGAGCAGTACTTC

CDR3 length: 14
V gene: TRBV6-6
D gene: .
J gene: TRBJ1-1
clone size: .
CDR3 protein: CASSPRGTGLEAFF
CDR3 DNA: TGTGCCAGCAGCCCCAGGGGCACAGGGCTTGAAGCTTTCTTT

CDR3 length: 16
V gene: TRBV18
D gene: .
J gene: TRBJ1-5
clone size: .
CDR3 protein: CASSPSALVGNQPQHF
CDR3 DNA: TGTGCCAGCTCACCATCGGCCCTCGTAGGCAATCAGCCCCAGCATTTT

CDR3 length: 13
V gene: TRBV12-3/TRBV12-4
D gene: TRBD2
J gene: TRBJ2-7
clone size: .
CDR3 protein: CASSLLAGAEQYF
CDR3 DNA: TGTGCCAGCAGTTTACTAGCGGGAGCTGAGCAGTACTTC

CDR3 length: 13
V gene: TRBV6-2/TRBV6-3
D gene: .
J gene: TRBJ2-5
clone size: .
CDR3 protein: CASSYDELGTQYF
CDR3 DNA: TGTGCCAGCAGTTACGACGAATTGGGGACCCAGTACTTC

CDR3 length: 16
V gene: TRBV6-2/TRBV6-3
D gene: .
J gene: TRBJ2-1
clone size: .
CDR3 protein: CASSYGAGSPGDEQFF
CDR3 DNA: TGTGCCAGCAGTTACGGGGCGGGGTCCCCCGGGGATGAGCAGTTCTTC

CDR3 length: 17
V gene: TRBV5-6
D gene: TRBD1
J gene: TRBJ2-5
clone size: .
CDR3 protein: CASSTTWDRPFQETQYF
CDR3 DNA: TGTGCCAGCAGCACCACCTGGGACAGGCCTTTCCAAGAGACCCAGTACTTC

CDR3 length: 14
V gene: TRBV5-1
D gene: .
J gene: TRBJ1-1
clone size: .
CDR3 protein: CASSLLGVFSEAFF
CDR3 DNA: TGCGCCAGCAGCTTGTTGGGTGTTTTTTCTGAAGCTTTCTTT

CDR3 length: 13
V gene: TRBV5-1
D gene: TRBD1
J gene: TRBJ2-7
clone size: .
CDR3 protein: CASSGQGGYEQYF
CDR3 DNA: TGCGCCAGCAGCGGACAGGGGGGCTACGAGCAGTACTTC

CDR3 length: 14
V gene: TRBV6-5
D gene: .
J gene: TRBJ2-4
clone size: .
CDR3 protein: CASRLTWVGHIQYF
CDR3 DNA: TGTGCCAGCAGGCTAACCTGGGTAGGACACATTCAGTACTTC

CDR3 length: 18
V gene: TRBV3-1/TRBV3-2
D gene: .
J gene: TRBJ1-2
clone size: many
CDR3 protein: CASSHLPGEGRVGYGYTF
CDR3 DNA: TGTGCCAGCAGCCACCTACCGGGTGAGGGGAGGGTCGGCTATGGCTACACCTTC

CDR3 length: 14
V gene: TRBV7-2
D gene: .
J gene: TRBJ2-4
clone size: .
CDR3 protein: CASSLDIAKNIQYF
CDR3 DNA: TGTGCCAGCAGCTTGGACATAGCCAAAAACATTCAGTACTTC

CDR3 length: 15
V gene: TRBV18
D gene: TRBD1
J gene: TRBJ2-7
clone size: .
CDR3 protein: CASSLGQGNAYEQYF
CDR3 DNA: TGTGCCAGCTCGCTCGGACAGGGAAACGCCTACGAGCAGTACTTC

CDR3 length: 10
V gene: TRBV2
D gene: .
J gene: TRBJ2-1
clone size: .
CDR3 protein: CASSFQKQFF
CDR3 DNA: TGTGCCAGCAGTTTCCAGAAGCAGTTCTTC

CDR3 length: 15
V gene: TRBV7-9
D gene: TRBD2
J gene: TRBJ2-5
clone size: .
CDR3 protein: CASLSSGRYQETQYF
CDR3 DNA: TGTGCCAGTCTATCTAGCGGGAGGTACCAAGAGACCCAGTACTTC

CDR3 length: 16
V gene: TRBV10-1
D gene: TRBD2
J gene: TRBJ2-7
clone size: .
CDR3 protein: CASSPGTSGDTYEQYF
CDR3 DNA: TGCGCCAGCAGCCCCGGGACTAGCGGGGATACCTACGAGCAGTACTTC

CDR3 length: 12
V gene: TRBV2
D gene: .
J gene: TRBJ1-3
clone size: .
CDR3 protein: CASSVFGNTIYF
CDR3 DNA: TGTGCCAGCAGTGTCTTCGGAAACACCATATATTTT

CDR3 length: 14
V gene: TRBV11-2
D gene: .
J gene: TRBJ1-3
clone size: few
CDR3 protein: CASSLDYSGNTIYF
CDR3 DNA: TGTGCCAGCAGCTTAGATTACTCTGGAAACACCATATATTTT

CDR3 length: 15
V gene: TRBV10-1
D gene: TRBD1
J gene: TRBJ2-3
clone size: .
CDR3 protein: CASTTGQGNTDTQYF
CDR3 DNA: TGCGCCAGCACAACGGGACAGGGAAACACAGATACGCAGTATTTT

CDR3 length: 14
V gene: TRBV7-2
D gene: TRBD2
J gene: TRBJ2-1
clone size: .
CDR3 protein: CASSHNSGGDEQFF
CDR3 DNA: TGTGCCAGCAGCCACAATAGCGGGGGGGATGAGCAGTTCTTC

CDR3 length: 14
V gene: TRBV7-2
D gene: .
J gene: TRBJ1-6
clone size: .
CDR3 protein: CASSLERGRSPLHF
CDR3 DNA: TGTGCCAGCAGCTTAGAGAGGGGAAGGTCACCCCTCCACTTT

CDR3 length: 15
V gene: TRBV2
D gene: .
J gene: TRBJ2-1
clone size: .
CDR3 protein: CASRWGVRTYNEQFF
CDR3 DNA: TGTGCCAGCAGATGGGGCGTCCGGACCTACAATGAGCAGTTCTTC

CDR3 length: 12
V gene: TRBV28
D gene: .
J gene: TRBJ1-5
clone size: .
CDR3 protein: CASRQENQPQHF
CDR3 DNA: TGTGCCAGCAGACAGGAGAATCAGCCCCAGCATTTT

CDR3 length: 15
V gene: TRBV7-9
D gene: TRBD1
J gene: TRBJ1-2
clone size: .
CDR3 protein: CASSPFDRGNYGYTF
CDR3 DNA: TGTGCCAGCAGCCCGTTCGACAGGGGCAACTATGGCTACACCTTC

CDR3 length: 14
V gene: TRBV27
D gene: .
J gene: TRBJ1-1
clone size: .
CDR3 protein: CASSLWATSTEAFF
CDR3 DNA: TGTGCCAGCAGTTTATGGGCGACGAGCACTGAAGCTTTCTTT

CDR3 length: 17
V gene: TRBV18
D gene: TRBD2
J gene: TRBJ2-1
clone size: .
CDR3 protein: CASSLGRGAGESNEQFF
CDR3 DNA: TGTGCCAGCTCCCTCGGGAGGGGAGCGGGAGAATCGAATGAGCAGTTCTTC

CDR3 length: 13
V gene: TRBV12-3/TRBV12-4
D gene: .
J gene: TRBJ1-1
clone size: .
CDR3 protein: CASSFSGTGRGFF
CDR3 DNA: TGTGCCAGCAGTTTTTCGGGTACCGGTCGGGGTTTCTTT

CDR3 length: 17
V gene: TRBV18
D gene: .
J gene: TRBJ2-5
clone size: .
CDR3 protein: CASSPLRPKAGQETQYF
CDR3 DNA: TGTGCCAGCTCACCACTAAGGCCCAAGGCAGGACAAGAGACCCAGTACTTC

CDR3 length: 15
V gene: TRBV25-1
D gene: TRBD1
J gene: TRBJ2-3
clone size: .
CDR3 protein: CASSGTGGSTDTQYF
CDR3 DNA: TGTGCCAGCAGTGGGACAGGGGGATCCACAGATACGCAGTATTTT

CDR3 length: 16
V gene: TRBV4-3
D gene: .
J gene: TRBJ2-4
clone size: .
CDR3 protein: CASSQTGPVAKNIQYF
CDR3 DNA: TGCGCCAGCAGCCAAACCGGGCCGGTAGCCAAAAACATTCAGTACTTC

CDR3 length: 15
V gene: TRBV2
D gene: TRBD1
J gene: TRBJ2-7
clone size: .
CDR3 protein: CASRTLGQERSEQYF
CDR3 DNA: TGTGCCAGCAGGACATTGGGACAGGAGAGGTCCGAGCAGTACTTC

CDR3 length: 14
V gene: TRBV19
D gene: .
J gene: TRBJ1-1
clone size: .
CDR3 protein: CASSLQGMNTEAFF
CDR3 DNA: TGTGCCAGTAGCTTACAGGGTATGAACACTGAAGCTTTCTTT

CDR3 length: 14
V gene: TRBV10-3
D gene: .
J gene: TRBJ2-3
clone size: once
CDR3 protein: CAISHQTRPDTQYF
CDR3 DNA: TGTGCCATCAGTCATCAGACTAGACCAGATACGCAGTATTTT

CDR3 length: 13
V gene: TRBV27
D gene: .
J gene: TRBJ2-3
clone size: .
CDR3 protein: CASSVEGADTQYF
CDR3 DNA: TGTGCCAGCAGCGTCGAAGGCGCAGATACGCAGTATTTT

CDR3 length: 14
V gene: TRBV29-1
D gene: TRBD2
J gene: TRBJ2-5
clone size: .
CDR3 protein: CSVGLAGAAETQYF
CDR3 DNA: TGCAGCGTGGGACTGGCGGGAGCTGCGGAGACCCAGTACTTC